The rows below give T cell receptor beta chains drawn from one sample of a study of breast tumors, draining lymph nodes, adjacent tissues. MiXCR, run by TCRdb on the multiplex PCR reads, gives a single entry per CDR3 protein. The sample records about 200,000 distinct CDR3 sequences, 31% being singletons. Material: axillary lymph node tissue. These receptors originate from a female donor with breast cancer. Some clones in this sample may be carry-over from other donors' samples. Both conserved end residues are part of each CDR3. A D gene is named only where the DNA matches it firmly. Rows may omit the clone size; those that give it use once, few, many or a size class.

TRBD2	TRBV3-1	NA	TRBJ2-3	CASSPWTSGGTDTRYF	TGTGCCAGCAGCCCCTGGACTAGCGGGGGAACAGATACGCGGTATTTT
NA	TRBV9	NA	TRBJ2-3	CAHHFREGADTQYF	TGTGCCCATCATTTCCGGGAAGGGGCAGATACGCAGTATTTT
TRBD2	TRBV5-5	few	TRBJ2-1	CASSPSSTGGAYEQFF	TGTGCCAGCAGCCCATCTTCTACCGGGGGGGCGTATGAGCAGTTCTTC
NA	TRBV18	NA	TRBJ1-1	CASSPAVDTEAFF	TGTGCCAGCTCACCGGCGGTAGACACTGAAGCTTTCTTT
NA	TRBV20-1	many	TRBJ1-5	CSASWGISNQPQHF	TGCAGTGCTAGTTGGGGAATTAGCAATCAGCCCCAGCATTTT
NA	TRBV18	NA	TRBJ2-3	CASSPQRLGAGDTQYF	TGTGCCAGCTCACCACAAAGGCTGGGGGCAGGGGATACGCAGTATTTT
NA	TRBV18	many	TRBJ2-1	CASSPAGRYNEQFF	TGTGCCAGCTCACCGGCAGGGAGATACAATGAGCAGTTCTTC
NA	TRBV6-2/TRBV6-3	many	TRBJ2-2	CATERSTGELFF	TGTGCCACCGAGCGGAGCACCGGGGAGCTGTTTTTT
NA	TRBV12-3/TRBV12-4	NA	TRBJ1-5	CASSGSGDQPQHF	TGTGCCAGTTCTGGGAGTGGCGATCAGCCCCAGCATTTT
NA	TRBV6-2/TRBV6-3	many	TRBJ2-1	CASSYRQGWENEQFF	TGTGCCAGCAGTTACCGGCAGGGGTGGGAGAATGAGCAGTTCTTC
NA	TRBV20-1	NA	TRBJ1-5	CSATGLARETQHF	TGCAGTGCAACGGGACTAGCGCGCGAGACCCAGCATTTT
NA	TRBV20-1	many	TRBJ2-1	CSARDRTVGNEQFF	TGCAGTGCTAGAGATAGGACGGTGGGCAATGAGCAGTTCTTC
TRBD1	TRBV2	many	TRBJ1-5	CASSVTQGGNQPQHF	TGTGCCAGCAGTGTGACTCAGGGGGGCAATCAGCCCCAGCATTTT
NA	TRBV7-7	NA	TRBJ2-3	CASSLKGALTDTQYF	TGTGCTAGCAGCTTAAAAGGGGCTCTCACAGATACGCAGTATTTT
TRBD2	TRBV7-6	many	TRBJ2-1	CASSLARGVAGEQFF	TGTGCCAGCAGCTTAGCCCGGGGAGTAGCGGGTGAGCAGTTCTTC
NA	TRBV4-3	NA	TRBJ2-5	CASSQVRSGQETQYF	TGCGCCAGCAGCCAAGTCCGGTCGGGACAAGAGACCCAGTACTTC
TRBD1	TRBV6-6	NA	TRBJ1-4	CASSHSSGQLNEKLSF	TGTGCCAGCAGTCACTCCTCGGGACAGCTGAATGAAAAACTGTCTTTT
TRBD2	TRBV4-3	many	TRBJ2-7	CASSQWTSGIYEQYF	TGCGCCAGCAGCCAGTGGACTAGCGGGATTTACGAGCAGTACTTC
NA	TRBV19	many	TRBJ2-2	CASTPVPNTGELFF	TGTGCCAGTACCCCCGTCCCGAACACCGGGGAGCTGTTTTTT
NA	TRBV3-1	NA	TRBJ1-2	CASSQGGHLYGYTF	TGTGCCAGCAGCCAAGGGGGACACCTCTATGGCTACACCTTC
NA	TRBV5-6	NA	TRBJ1-1	CASSSLDWNTEAFF	TGTGCCAGCAGCTCCCTAGATTGGAACACTGAAGCTTTCTTT
NA	TRBV2	NA	TRBJ1-6	CASSEAVLAGGNSPLHF	TGTGCCAGCAGTGAAGCTGTACTAGCGGGGGGAAATTCACCCCTCCACTTT
NA	TRBV7-2	many	TRBJ2-2	CASSLARMNTGELFF	TGTGCCAGCAGCTTAGCCAGGATGAACACCGGGGAGCTGTTTTTT
NA	TRBV19	once	TRBJ2-5	CASSRGGLQETQYF	TGTGCCAGTAGTAGAGGGGGACTGCAAGAGACCCAGTACTTC
TRBD1	TRBV2	many	TRBJ2-7	CASIQGDVYEQYF	TGTGCCAGCATCCAGGGGGATGTATACGAGCAGTACTTC
TRBD2	TRBV20-1	once	TRBJ2-5	CSAKQAGGRKETQYF	TGCAGTGCTAAGCAAGCGGGGGGTCGGAAAGAGACCCAGTACTTC
NA	TRBV6-1	many	TRBJ2-7	CASTVGSYEQYF	TGTGCCAGCACGGTAGGGTCCTACGAGCAGTACTTC
NA	TRBV13	many	TRBJ2-5	CASSSAGGGSRETQYF	TGTGCCAGCAGCTCCGCCGGAGGGGGCTCCCGAGAGACCCAGTACTTC
NA	TRBV9	NA	TRBJ2-6	CASSPGGAGTNGANVLTF	TGTGCCAGCAGCCCTGGGGGGGCAGGGACGAATGGGGCCAACGTCCTGACTTTC
TRBD1	TRBV27	many	TRBJ2-7	CASSLGGQGSIYEQYF	TGTGCCAGCAGTTTAGGGGGACAGGGAAGCATCTACGAGCAGTACTTC
NA	TRBV20-1	NA	TRBJ1-1	CSAYRDTEAFF	TGCAGTGCTTACAGGGACACTGAAGCTTTCTTT
NA	TRBV25-1	many	TRBJ1-6	CASTRGGGGSYNSPLHF	TGTGCCAGCACCAGGGGTGGCGGGGGTTCCTATAATTCACCCCTCCACTTT
NA	TRBV9	many	TRBJ2-1	CASSELAASYNEQFF	TGTGCCAGCAGCGAACTAGCAGCCTCCTACAATGAGCAGTTCTTC
NA	TRBV7-9	many	TRBJ2-1	CASSPPGQQYNEQFF	TGTGCCAGCTCCCCCCCGGGACAACAGTACAATGAGCAGTTCTTC
TRBD2	TRBV27	NA	TRBJ2-4	CASSLSVAGAKNIQYF	TGTGCCAGCAGTTTATCGGTAGCGGGGGCCAAAAACATTCAGTACTTC
NA	TRBV5-1	many	TRBJ2-3	CASSLDRGRTDTQYF	TGCGCCAGCAGCTTGGATCGGGGTCGCACAGATACGCAGTATTTT
TRBD1	TRBV20-1	NA	TRBJ1-6	CSATRGRGSPLHF	TGCAGTGCCACCAGGGGGAGAGGGTCACCCCTCCACTTT
TRBD2	TRBV20-1	many	TRBJ2-6	CSARVPSGWFGANVLTF	TGCAGTGCTAGAGTTCCTAGCGGTTGGTTTGGGGCCAACGTCCTGACTTTC
NA	TRBV7-3	NA	TRBJ2-1	CANSSPHGDLGNNEQFF	TGTGCCAACAGCTCCCCTCATGGCGATCTTGGGAACAATGAGCAGTTCTTC
NA	TRBV4-2	many	TRBJ2-2	CASSQGGPGTGELFF	TGTGCCAGCAGCCAAGGAGGGCCGGGCACCGGGGAGCTGTTTTTT
NA	TRBV6-5	many	TRBJ1-2	CASTDKMGGYTF	TGTGCCAGCACAGACAAAATGGGGGGCTACACCTTC
NA	TRBV6-1	few	TRBJ1-1	CASSEGGTEAFF	TGTGCCAGCAGTGAAGGGGGGACTGAAGCTTTCTTT
NA	TRBV7-9	many	TRBJ1-3	CASSLGQGVSSGNTIYF	TGTGCCAGCAGCTTAGGGCAGGGAGTAAGCTCTGGAAACACCATATATTTT
NA	TRBV10-1	NA	TRBJ2-7	CASSDTGAASYEQYF	TGCGCCAGCAGTGATACGGGAGCGGCCTCCTACGAGCAGTACTTC
TRBD1	TRBV6-1	many	TRBJ2-7	CASRSRDRGSYEQYF	TGTGCCAGCAGAAGTAGGGACAGGGGATCCTACGAGCAGTACTTC
NA	TRBV7-2	NA	TRBJ2-3	CASGLAQITDMQYF	TGTGCCAGCGGCTTAGCGCAAATCACAGATATGCAGTATTTT
NA	TRBV6-5	many	TRBJ1-6	CASSPSGGRNNSPLHF	TGTGCCAGCAGTCCTTCGGGGGGGCGTAATAATTCACCCCTCCACTTT
TRBD2	TRBV29-1	many	TRBJ2-1	CSVENRAGGYNEQFF	TGCAGCGTTGAAAACAGAGCGGGAGGCTACAATGAGCAGTTCTTC
NA	TRBV3-1	many	TRBJ2-2	CASSQNTGELFF	TGTGCCAGCAGCCAGAATACCGGGGAGCTGTTTTTT
TRBD1	TRBV20-1	many	TRBJ2-7	CSELRDRCYEQYF	TGCAGTGAATTGAGGGACAGGTGCTACGAGCAGTACTTC
NA	TRBV20-1	many	TRBJ2-5	CSARVQETQSF	TGCAGTGCGAGGGTTCAAGAGACCCAGTCCTTC
TRBD2	TRBV7-6	NA	TRBJ2-3	CASGEASGTASRAASTDTQYF	TGTGCCAGTGGGGAAGCTAGCGGGACAGCTAGCCGGGCGGCTAGCACAGATACGCAGTATTTT
NA	TRBV7-9	many	TRBJ1-2	CASSLTENGYTF	TGTGCCAGCAGCCTGACGGAAAATGGCTACACCTTC
NA	TRBV5-6	many	TRBJ1-5	CASSLYWGDQPQHF	TGTGCCAGCAGCTTGTACTGGGGCGATCAGCCCCAGCATTTT
TRBD2	TRBV7-2	many	TRBJ2-7	CASSLGTSTEQYF	TGTGCCAGCAGCCTCGGGACTAGCACCGAGCAGTACTTC
TRBD1	TRBV4-1	many	TRBJ1-5	CASSQDWTGSYSNQPQHF	TGCGCCAGCAGCCAAGACTGGACAGGGTCCTATAGCAATCAGCCCCAGCATTTT
TRBD2	TRBV20-1	many	TRBJ2-3	CSAGVGGEADTQYF	TGCAGTGCTGGGGTGGGGGGGGAGGCAGATACGCAGTATTTT
TRBD1	TRBV9	once	TRBJ2-1	CASSVSGGGYPPPEFF	TGTGCCAGCAGCGTCTCAGGGGGCGGGTACCCACCCCCGGAGTTCTTC
NA	TRBV6-6	few	TRBJ1-5	CASSYGGRNCNQPQHF	TGTGCCAGCAGTTACGGTGGACGGAATTGCAATCAGCCCCAGCATTTT